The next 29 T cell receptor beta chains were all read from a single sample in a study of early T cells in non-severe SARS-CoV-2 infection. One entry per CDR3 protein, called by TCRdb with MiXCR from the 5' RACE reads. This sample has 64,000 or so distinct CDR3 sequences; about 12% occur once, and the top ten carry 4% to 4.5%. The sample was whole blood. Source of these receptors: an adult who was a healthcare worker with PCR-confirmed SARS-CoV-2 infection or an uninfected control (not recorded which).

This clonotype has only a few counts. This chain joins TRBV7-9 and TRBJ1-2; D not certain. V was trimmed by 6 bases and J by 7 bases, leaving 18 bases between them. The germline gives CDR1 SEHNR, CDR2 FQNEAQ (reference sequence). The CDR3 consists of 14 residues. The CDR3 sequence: CASRPPGESRGYTF. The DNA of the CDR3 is TGTGCCAGCAGACCCCCCGGCGAGTCGCGTGGCTACACCTTC.

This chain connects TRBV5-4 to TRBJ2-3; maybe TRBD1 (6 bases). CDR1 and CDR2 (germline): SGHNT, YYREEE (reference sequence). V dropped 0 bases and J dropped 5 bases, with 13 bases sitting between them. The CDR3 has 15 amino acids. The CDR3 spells CASSLATGGEDTQYF. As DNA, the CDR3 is TGTGCCAGCAGCTTGGCGACAGGCGGAGAAGATACGCAGTATTTT.

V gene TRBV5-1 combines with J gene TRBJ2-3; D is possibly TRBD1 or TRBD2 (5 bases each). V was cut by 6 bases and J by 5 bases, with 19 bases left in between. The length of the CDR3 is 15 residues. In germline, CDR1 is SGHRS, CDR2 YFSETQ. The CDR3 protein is CASKLGDLSVDTQYF. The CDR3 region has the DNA TGCGCCAGCAAACTCGGGGACCTGTCTGTAGATACGCAGTATTTT.

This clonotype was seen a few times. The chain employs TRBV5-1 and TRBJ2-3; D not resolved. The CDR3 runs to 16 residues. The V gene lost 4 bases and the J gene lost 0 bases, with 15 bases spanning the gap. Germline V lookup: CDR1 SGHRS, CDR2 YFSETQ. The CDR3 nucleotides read TGCGCCAGCAGCATACATAGCACCTCTAGCACAGATACGCAGTATTTT. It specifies CASSIHSTSSTDTQYF.

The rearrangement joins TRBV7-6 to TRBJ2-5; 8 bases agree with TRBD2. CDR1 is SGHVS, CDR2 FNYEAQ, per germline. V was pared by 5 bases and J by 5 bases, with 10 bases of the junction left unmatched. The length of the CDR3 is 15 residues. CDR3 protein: CASSNSGGEEETQYF. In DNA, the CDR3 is TGTGCCAGCAGCAACTCGGGGGGGGAGGAGGAGACCCAGTACTTC.

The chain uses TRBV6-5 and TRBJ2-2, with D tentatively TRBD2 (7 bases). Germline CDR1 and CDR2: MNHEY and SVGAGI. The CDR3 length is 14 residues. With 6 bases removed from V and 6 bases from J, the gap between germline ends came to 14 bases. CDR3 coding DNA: TGTGCCAGCAGACAGCAGGGGAGGGCCGGGGAGCTGTTTTTT. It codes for CASRQQGRAGELFF.

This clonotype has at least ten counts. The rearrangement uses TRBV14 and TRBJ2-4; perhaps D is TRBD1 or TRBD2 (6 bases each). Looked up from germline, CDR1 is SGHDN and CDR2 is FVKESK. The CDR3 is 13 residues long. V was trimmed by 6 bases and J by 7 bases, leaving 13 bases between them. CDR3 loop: CASSLQGGNIQYF. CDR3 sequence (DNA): TGTGCCAGCAGTTTACAGGGAGGCAACATTCAGTACTTC.

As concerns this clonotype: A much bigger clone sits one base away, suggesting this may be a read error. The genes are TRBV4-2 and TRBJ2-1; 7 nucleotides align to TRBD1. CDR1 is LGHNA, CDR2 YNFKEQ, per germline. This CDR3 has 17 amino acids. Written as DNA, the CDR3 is TGTGCCCGCAGCCAAGAAGGGGGCTCAATCTCCTACAATGAGCAGTTCTTC. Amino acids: CARSQEGGSISYNEQFF.

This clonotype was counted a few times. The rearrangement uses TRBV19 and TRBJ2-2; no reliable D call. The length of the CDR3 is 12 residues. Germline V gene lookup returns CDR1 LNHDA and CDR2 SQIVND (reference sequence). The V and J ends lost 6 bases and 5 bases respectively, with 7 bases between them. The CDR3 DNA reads TGTGCCAGTAGGCCAGGTACCGGGGAGCTGTTTTTT. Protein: CASRPGTGELFF.

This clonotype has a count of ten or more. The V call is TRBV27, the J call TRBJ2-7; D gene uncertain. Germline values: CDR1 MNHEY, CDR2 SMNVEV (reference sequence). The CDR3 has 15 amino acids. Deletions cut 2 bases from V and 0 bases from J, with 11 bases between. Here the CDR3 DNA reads TGTGCCAGCAGTTTAATGGCGGTGAGCTCCTACGAGCAGTACTTC. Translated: CASSLMAVSSYEQYF.

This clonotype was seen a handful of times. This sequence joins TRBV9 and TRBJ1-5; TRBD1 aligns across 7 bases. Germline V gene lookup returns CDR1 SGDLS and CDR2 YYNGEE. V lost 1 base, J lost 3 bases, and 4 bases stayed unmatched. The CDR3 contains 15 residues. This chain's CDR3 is CASSVTGAYNQPQHF. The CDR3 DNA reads TGTGCCAGCAGCGTAACAGGGGCCTACAATCAGCCCCAGCATTTT.

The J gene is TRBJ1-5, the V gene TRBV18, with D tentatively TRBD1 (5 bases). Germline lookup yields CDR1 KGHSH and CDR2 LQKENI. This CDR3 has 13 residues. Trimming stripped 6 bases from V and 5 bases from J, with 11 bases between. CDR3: CASSPGMDQPQHF. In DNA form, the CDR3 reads TGTGCCAGCTCGCCAGGGATGGATCAGCCCCAGCATTTT.

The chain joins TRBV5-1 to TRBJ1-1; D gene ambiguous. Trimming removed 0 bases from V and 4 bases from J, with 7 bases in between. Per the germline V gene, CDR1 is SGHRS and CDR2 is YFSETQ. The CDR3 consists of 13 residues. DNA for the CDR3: TGCGCCAGCAGCTTGGCCAGCACCACTGAAGCTTTCTTT. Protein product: CASSLASTTEAFF.

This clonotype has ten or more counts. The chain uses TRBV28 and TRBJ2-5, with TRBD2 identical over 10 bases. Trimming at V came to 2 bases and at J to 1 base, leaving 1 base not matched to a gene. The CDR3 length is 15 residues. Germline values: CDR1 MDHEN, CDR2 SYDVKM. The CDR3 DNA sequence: TGTGCCAGCAGTTTACCTAGCGGGGGCCAAGAGACCCAGTACTTC. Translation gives CASSLPSGGQETQYF.

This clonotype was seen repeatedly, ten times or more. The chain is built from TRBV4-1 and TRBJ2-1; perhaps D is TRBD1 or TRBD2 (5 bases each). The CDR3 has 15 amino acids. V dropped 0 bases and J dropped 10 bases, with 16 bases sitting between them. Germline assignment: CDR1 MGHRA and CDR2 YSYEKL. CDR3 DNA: TGCGCCAGCAGCCAAGATAGGGACCGGGGCAGCGAGCAGTTCTTC. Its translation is CASSQDRDRGSEQFF.

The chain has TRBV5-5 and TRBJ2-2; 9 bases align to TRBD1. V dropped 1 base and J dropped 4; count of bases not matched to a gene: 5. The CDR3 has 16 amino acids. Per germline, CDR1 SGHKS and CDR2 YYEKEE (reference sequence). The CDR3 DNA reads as TGTGCCAGCAGCTTGTCGGGACAGGGCTTCACCGGGGAGCTGTTTTTT. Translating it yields CASSLSGQGFTGELFF.

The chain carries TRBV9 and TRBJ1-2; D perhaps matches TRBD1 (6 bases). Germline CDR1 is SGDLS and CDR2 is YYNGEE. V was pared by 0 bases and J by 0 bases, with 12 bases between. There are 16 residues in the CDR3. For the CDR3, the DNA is TGTGCCAGCAGCGTAGGGGCCGGGACAACTAACTATGGCTACACCTTC. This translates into CASSVGAGTTNYGYTF.

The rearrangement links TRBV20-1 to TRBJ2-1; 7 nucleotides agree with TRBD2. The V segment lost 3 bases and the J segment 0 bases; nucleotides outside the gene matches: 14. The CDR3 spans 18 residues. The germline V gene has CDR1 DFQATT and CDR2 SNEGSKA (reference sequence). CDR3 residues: CSARDPTLGGSSYNEQFF. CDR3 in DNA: TGCAGTGCTAGGGACCCAACTCTGGGGGGGAGCTCCTACAATGAGCAGTTCTTC.

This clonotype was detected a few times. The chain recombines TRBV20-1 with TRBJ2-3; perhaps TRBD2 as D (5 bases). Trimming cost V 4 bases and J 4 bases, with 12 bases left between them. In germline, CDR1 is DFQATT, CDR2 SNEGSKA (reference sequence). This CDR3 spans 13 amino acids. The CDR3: CSAKLVQADTQYF. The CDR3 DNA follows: TGCAGTGCTAAACTAGTTCAGGCAGATACGCAGTATTTT.

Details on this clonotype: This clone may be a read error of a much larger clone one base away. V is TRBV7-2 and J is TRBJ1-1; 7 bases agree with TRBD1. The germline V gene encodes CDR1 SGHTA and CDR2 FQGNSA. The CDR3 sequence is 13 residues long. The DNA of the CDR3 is TGTGTCAGCAGCGCGGGACAGAGAACTGAAGCTTTCTTT. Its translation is CVSSAGQRTEAFF.

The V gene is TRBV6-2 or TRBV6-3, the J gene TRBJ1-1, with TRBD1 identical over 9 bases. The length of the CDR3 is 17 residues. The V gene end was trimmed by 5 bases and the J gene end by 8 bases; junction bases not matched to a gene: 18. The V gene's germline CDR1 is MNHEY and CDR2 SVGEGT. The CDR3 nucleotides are TGTGCCAGCAGTCACCGCCCCGGGACAGGGCGATCCGCGGAAGCTTTCTTT. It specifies CASSHRPGTGRSAEAFF.

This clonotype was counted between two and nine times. CDR3 amino acids: CAISESRTGTNYGYTF. The CDR3 coding sequence is TGTGCCATCAGTGAGTCCCGGACAGGGACTAACTATGGCTACACCTTC. The chain joins TRBV10-3 to TRBJ1-2, with 8 positions matching TRBD1. Germline-derived CDR1 and CDR2 are ENHRY and SYGVKD. Trimming removed 0 bases from V and 0 bases from J; junction bases left unmatched: 3. This CDR3 spans 16 amino acids.

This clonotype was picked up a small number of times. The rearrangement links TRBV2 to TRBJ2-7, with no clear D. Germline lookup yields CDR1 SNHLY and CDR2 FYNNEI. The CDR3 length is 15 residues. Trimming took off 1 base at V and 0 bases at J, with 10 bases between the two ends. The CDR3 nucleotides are TGTGCCAGCAGTGAAGGAGACCGGAGCTCCTACGAGCAGTACTTC. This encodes CASSEGDRSSYEQYF.

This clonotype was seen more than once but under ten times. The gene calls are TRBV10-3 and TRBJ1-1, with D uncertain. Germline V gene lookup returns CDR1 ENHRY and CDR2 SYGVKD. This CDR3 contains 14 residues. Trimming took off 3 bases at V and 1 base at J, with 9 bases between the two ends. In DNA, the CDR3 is TGTGCCATCAGTGATCTGGGAGGGAACACTGAAGCTTTCTTT. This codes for CAISDLGGNTEAFF.

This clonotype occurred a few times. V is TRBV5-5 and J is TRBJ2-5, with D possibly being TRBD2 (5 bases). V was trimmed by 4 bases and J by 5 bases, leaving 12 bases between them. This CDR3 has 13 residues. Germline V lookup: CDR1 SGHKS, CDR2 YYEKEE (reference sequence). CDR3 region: CASSPGLEETQYF. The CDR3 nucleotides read TGTGCCAGCAGCCCAGGACTGGAGGAGACCCAGTACTTC.

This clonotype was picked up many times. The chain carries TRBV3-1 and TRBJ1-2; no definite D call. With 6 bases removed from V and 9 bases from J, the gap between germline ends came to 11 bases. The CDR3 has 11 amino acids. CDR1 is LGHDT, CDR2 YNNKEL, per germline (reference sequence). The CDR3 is CASSLRTRYTF. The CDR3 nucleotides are TGTGCCAGCAGTCTTCGGACCCGCTACACCTTC.

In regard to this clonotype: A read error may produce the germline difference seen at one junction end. The CDR3 DNA reads TGTGCCTGGAGAGTACAGGGCAGTTCATCCCTCCACTTT. Protein product: CAWRVQGSSSLHF. The V gene is TRBV30, the J gene TRBJ1-6; perhaps TRBD1 as D (6 bases). This CDR3 comprises 13 residues. Germline V gene lookup returns CDR1 GTSNPN and CDR2 SVGIG (reference sequence).

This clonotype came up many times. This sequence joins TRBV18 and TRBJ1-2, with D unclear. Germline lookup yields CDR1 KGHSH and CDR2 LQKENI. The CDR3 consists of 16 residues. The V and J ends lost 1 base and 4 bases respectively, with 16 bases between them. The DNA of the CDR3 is TGTGCCAGCTCACCACTTTCCTTACAGCAGCGCTATGGCTACACCTTC. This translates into CASSPLSLQQRYGYTF.

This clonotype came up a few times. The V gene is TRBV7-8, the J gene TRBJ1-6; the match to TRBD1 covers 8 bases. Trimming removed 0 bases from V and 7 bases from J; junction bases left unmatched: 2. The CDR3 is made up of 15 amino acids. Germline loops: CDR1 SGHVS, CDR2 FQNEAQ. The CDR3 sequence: CASSLAQGVNSPLHF. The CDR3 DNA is TGTGCCAGCAGCTTAGCACAGGGGGTAAATTCACCCCTCCACTTT.